This T cell receptor (beta chain) was sequenced during a study of blood T cell repertoires in COVID-19. Overall study: The cDNA or gDNA used as material had been derived from T cells, B-cell-depleted T cells, or PBMCs.

Authors' analysis steps: The authors estimated nucleated cell counts from reference gene primer amplification. Profiling relied on immunoSEQ multiplex PCR, and the TCRdb table lists in-frame clones only, not all of them. V and J calls and clone size are as listed in that table; D and trimming were resolved from the DNA. The sample has approximately 230,000 clones; about 87% are singletons. Seattle-derived patients entered the study during active infection and were followed longitudinally. The sequenced sample was peripheral blood. This receptor was obtained from a woman aged 25 to 45 with COVID-19, enrolled during active disease.

The CDR3 region is CASSLAARPPHGYTF. The CDR3 DNA sequence: TGTGCCAGCAGCTTAGCGGCCCGTCCGCCTCATGGCTACACCTTC. The V and J genes are TRBV7-2 and TRBJ1-2; no clear D gene. The CDR3 spans 15 residues. With 0 bases removed from V and 6 bases from J, the gap between germline ends came to 14 bases. Germline CDR1 is SGHTA and CDR2 is FQGNSA.